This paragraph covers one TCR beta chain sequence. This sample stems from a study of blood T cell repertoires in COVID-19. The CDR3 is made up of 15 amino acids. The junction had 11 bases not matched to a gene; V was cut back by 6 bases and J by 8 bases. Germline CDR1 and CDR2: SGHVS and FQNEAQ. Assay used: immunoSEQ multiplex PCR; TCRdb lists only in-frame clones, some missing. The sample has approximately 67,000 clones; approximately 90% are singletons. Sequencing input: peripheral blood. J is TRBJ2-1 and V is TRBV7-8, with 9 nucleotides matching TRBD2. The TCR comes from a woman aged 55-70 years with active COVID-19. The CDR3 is CASSFSGSDRHEQFF. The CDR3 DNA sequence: TGTGCCAGCAGTTTTAGCGGGAGCGATCGCCATGAGCAGTTCTTC.